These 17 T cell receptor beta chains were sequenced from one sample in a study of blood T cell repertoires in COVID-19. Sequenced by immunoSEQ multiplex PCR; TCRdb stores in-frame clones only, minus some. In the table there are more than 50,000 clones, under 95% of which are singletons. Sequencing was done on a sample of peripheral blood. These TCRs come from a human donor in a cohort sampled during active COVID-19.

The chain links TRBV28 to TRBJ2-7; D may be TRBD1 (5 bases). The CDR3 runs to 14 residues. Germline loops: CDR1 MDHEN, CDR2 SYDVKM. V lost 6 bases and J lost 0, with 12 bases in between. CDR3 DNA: TGTGCCAGCAGCCCCGTAGGGGTCTCCTACGAGCAGTACTTC. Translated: CASSPVGVSYEQYF.

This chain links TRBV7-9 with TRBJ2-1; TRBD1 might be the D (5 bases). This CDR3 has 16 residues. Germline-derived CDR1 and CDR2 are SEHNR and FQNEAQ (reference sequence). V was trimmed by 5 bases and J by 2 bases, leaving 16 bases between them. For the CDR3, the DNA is TGTGCCAGCAGCCCCCAGCTGGGGCAGCCCTACAATGAGCAGTTCTTC. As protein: CASSPQLGQPYNEQFF.

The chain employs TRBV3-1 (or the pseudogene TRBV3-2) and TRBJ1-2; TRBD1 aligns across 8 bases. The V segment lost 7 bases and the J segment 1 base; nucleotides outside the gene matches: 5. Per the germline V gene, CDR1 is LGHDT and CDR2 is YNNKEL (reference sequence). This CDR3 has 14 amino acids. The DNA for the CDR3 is TGTGCCAGCATTGGGACAGGACTTAACTATGGCTACACCTTC. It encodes CASIGTGLNYGYTF.

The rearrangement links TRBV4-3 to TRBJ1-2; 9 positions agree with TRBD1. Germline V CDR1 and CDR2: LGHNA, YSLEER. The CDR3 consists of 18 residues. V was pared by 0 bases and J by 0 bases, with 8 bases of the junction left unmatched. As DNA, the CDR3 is TGCGCCAGCAGCCAAGATTTGACAGGGGGTGGCTCTAACTATGGCTACACCTTC. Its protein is CASSQDLTGGGSNYGYTF.

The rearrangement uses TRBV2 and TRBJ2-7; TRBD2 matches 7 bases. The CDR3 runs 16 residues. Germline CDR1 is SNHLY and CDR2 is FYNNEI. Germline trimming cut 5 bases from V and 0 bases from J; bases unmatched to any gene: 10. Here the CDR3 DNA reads TGTGCCAGCAGTCGGGGGGAACGGGGACTCTCCTACGAGCAGTACTTC. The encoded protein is CASSRGERGLSYEQYF.

CDR3 coding DNA: TGTGCCAGCAGCTTAGGGCGCGGCTACCAAGAGACCCAGTACTTC. It is translated as CASSLGRGYQETQYF. This chain joins TRBV7-2 and TRBJ2-5; D call uncertain. V lost 1 base, J lost 0 bases, and 9 bases lay in between. There are 15 residues in the CDR3. The germline gives CDR1 SGHTA, CDR2 FQGNSA.

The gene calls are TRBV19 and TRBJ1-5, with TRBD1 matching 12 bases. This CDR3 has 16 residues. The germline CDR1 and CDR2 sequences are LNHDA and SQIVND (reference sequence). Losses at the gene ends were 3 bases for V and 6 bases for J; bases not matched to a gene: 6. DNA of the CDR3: TGTGCCAGTAGTATGATGGGACAGGGGGCAGCTCAGCCCCAGCATTTT. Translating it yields CASSMMGQGAAQPQHF.

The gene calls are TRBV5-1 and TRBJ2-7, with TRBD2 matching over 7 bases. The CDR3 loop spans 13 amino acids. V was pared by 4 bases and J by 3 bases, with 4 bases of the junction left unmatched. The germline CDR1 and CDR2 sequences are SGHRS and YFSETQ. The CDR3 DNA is TGCGCCAGCAGCCACGAGCGGGGCTACGAGCAGTACTTC. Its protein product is CASSHERGYEQYF.

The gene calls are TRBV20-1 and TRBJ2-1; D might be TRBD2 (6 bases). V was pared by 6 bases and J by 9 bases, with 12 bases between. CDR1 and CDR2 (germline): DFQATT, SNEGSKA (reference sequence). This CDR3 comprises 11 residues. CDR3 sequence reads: CSAELAAEQFF. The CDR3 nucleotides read TGCAGTGCGGAACTAGCCGCTGAGCAGTTCTTC.

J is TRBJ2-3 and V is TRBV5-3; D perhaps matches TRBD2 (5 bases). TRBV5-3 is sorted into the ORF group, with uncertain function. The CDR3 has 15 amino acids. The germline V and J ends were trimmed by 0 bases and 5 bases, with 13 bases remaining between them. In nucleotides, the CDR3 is TGTGCCAGAAGCTTGGCCGGACTGGGAGTAGATACGCAGTATTTT. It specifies CARSLAGLGVDTQYF.

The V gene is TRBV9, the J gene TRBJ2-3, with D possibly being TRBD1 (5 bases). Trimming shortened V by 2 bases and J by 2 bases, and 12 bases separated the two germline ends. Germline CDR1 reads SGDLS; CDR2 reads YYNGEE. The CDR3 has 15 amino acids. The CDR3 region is CASSVVGRVTDTQYF. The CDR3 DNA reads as TGTGCCAGCAGCGTCGTGGGGCGTGTCACAGATACGCAGTATTTT.

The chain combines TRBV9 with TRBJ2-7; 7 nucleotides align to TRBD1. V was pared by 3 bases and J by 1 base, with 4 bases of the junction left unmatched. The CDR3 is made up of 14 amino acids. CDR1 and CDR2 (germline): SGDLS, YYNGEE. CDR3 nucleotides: TGTGCCAGCAGCGAGGGACAGCGATCCTACGAGCAGTACTTC. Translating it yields CASSEGQRSYEQYF. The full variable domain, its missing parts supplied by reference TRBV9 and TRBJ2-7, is DSGVTQTPKHLITATGQRVTLRCSPRSGDLSVYWYQQSLDQGLQFLIQYYNGEERAKGNILERFSAQQFPDLHSELNLSSLELGDSALYFCASSEGQRSYEQYFGPGTRLTVT.

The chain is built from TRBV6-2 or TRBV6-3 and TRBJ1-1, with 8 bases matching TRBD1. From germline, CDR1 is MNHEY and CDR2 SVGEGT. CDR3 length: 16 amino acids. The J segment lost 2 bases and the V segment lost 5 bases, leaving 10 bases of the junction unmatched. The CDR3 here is CASSKYRDRRNTEAFF. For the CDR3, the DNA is TGTGCCAGCAGTAAATACCGGGACAGGAGAAACACTGAAGCTTTCTTT.

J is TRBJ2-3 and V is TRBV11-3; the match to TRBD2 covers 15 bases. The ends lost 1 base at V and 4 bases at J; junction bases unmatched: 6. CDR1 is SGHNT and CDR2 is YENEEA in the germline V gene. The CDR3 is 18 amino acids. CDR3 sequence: CASSLGKGLAGGADTQYF. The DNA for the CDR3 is TGTGCCAGCAGCTTAGGGAAAGGACTAGCGGGAGGGGCAGATACGCAGTATTTT.

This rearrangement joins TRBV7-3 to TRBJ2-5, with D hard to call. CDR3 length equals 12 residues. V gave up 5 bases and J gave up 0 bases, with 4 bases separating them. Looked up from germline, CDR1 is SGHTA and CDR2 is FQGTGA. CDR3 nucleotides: TGTGCCAGCAGCCCAAACCAAGAGACCCAGTACTTC. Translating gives CASSPNQETQYF.

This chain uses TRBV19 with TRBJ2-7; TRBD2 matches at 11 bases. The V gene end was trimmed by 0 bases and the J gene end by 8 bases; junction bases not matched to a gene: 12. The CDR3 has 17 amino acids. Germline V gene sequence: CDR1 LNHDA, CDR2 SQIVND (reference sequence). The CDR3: CASSIDLEESSGRQQYF. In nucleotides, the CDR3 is TGTGCCAGTAGTATAGATCTAGAGGAGTCTAGCGGGAGGCAGCAGTACTTC. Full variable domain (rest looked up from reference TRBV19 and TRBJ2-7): DGGITQSPKYLFRKEGQNVTLSCEQNLNHDAMYWYRQDPGQGLRLIYYSQIVNDFQKGDIAEGYSVSREKKESFPLTVTSAQKNPTAFYLCASSIDLEESSGRQQYFGPGTRLTVT.

The CDR3 DNA is TGTGCCAGCAGCTTAGCAGCGGGAGGGCCTTTTGAGCAGTTCTTC. It codes for CASSLAAGGPFEQFF. The chain uses TRBV5-6 and TRBJ2-1; 10 positions agree with TRBD2. J was trimmed by 9 bases and V by 2 bases; bases with no gene match: 8. CDR1 is SGHDT, CDR2 YYEEEE, per germline. The CDR3 spans 15 residues.